Below, one T cell receptor (beta chain) is given with its context. The data derive from a study of blood T cell repertoires in COVID-19. At the level of the study: Specimens from acute and convalescent COVID-19 originated in the United States, Italy and Spain. T cells, B-cell-depleted T cells, or PBMCs supplied cDNA or gDNA.

Participant age was about 18 to 89 years, and participants resided in roughly 25 US areas. Self-reported history from a screening survey and questionnaire set each donor's cohort. Data came from immunoSEQ multiplex PCR; TCRdb stores just in-frame clones and leaves some out. This sample has about 150,000 clones, with 70% to 90% found just once. CDR1 LGHNA and CDR2 YSLEER come from the germline V gene. V lost 0 bases to trimming and J lost 8 bases; unmatched junction nucleotides: 9. CDR3 length: 17 residues. The clonotype was recovered from a woman aged 45-65 years who had recovered from COVID-19. Sequenced sample: PBMCs or T cells enriched from blood (not recorded which). This chain joins TRBV4-3 and TRBJ2-2; 10 bases map to TRBD2. CDR3 in amino acids: CASSQELAGPVAGELFF. Here the CDR3 DNA reads TGCGCCAGCAGCCAAGAACTAGCGGGGCCCGTGGCGGGGGAGCTGTTTTTT.